The 20 T cell receptor beta chains in this list originate from one sample, sequenced in a study of blood T cell repertoires in COVID-19. Data came from immunoSEQ multiplex PCR; TCRdb stores just in-frame clones and leaves some out. Of about 42,000 clones listed, around 85% are singletons. What was sequenced was peripheral blood. These receptors came from a human donor in a cohort sampled during active COVID-19.

V gene TRBV7-2 combines with J gene TRBJ1-1; 9 bases match TRBD1. Germline CDR1 is SGHTA and CDR2 is FQGNSA. The CDR3 has 14 amino acids. The J segment lost 0 bases and the V segment lost 6 bases, leaving 2 bases of the junction unmatched. The CDR3 protein is CASRTGGVNTEAFF. The CDR3 DNA sequence: TGTGCCAGCAGAACAGGGGGCGTGAACACTGAAGCTTTCTTT.

In nucleotides, the CDR3 is TGTGCCAGTAGTATAGATGAAGACAGGGGAGACATTCAGTACTTC. This gives the protein CASSIDEDRGDIQYF. The chain combines TRBV19 with TRBJ2-4, with 8 bases lining up with TRBD1. Trimming cost V 0 bases and J 8 bases; bases outside gene matches: 6. Germline loops: CDR1 LNHDA, CDR2 SQIVND (reference sequence). The CDR3 is made up of 15 amino acids. The full variable domain, completed using reference TRBV19 and TRBJ2-4, is DGGITQSPKYLFRKEGQNVTLSCEQNLNHDAMYWYRQDPGQGLRLIYYSQIVNDFQKGDIAEGYSVSREKKESFPLTVTSAQKNPTAFYLCASSIDEDRGDIQYFGAGTRLSVL.

The chain carries TRBV7-9 and TRBJ2-7, with 7 positions matching TRBD2. The CDR3 totals 12 residues. The germline CDR1 and CDR2 sequences are SEHNR and FQNEAQ (reference sequence). After removal of 8 bases from V and 5 bases from J, the junction contained 6 bases not matched to a gene. The CDR3 region is CASVRGVHEQYF. The CDR3 coding sequence is TGTGCCAGCGTACGGGGGGTCCACGAGCAGTACTTC.

In its sample, this clone was seen once. This chain uses TRBV14 with TRBJ2-7, with a tentative D call TRBD2 (6 bases). The CDR3 length is 14 residues. Germline V gene sequence: CDR1 SGHDN, CDR2 FVKESK. Deletions cut 4 bases from V and 3 bases from J, with 13 bases between. DNA of the CDR3: TGTGCCAGCAGCCCTGGGAGGCAGTACTACGAGCAGTACTTC. It specifies CASSPGRQYYEQYF.

V is TRBV4-1 and J is TRBJ1-4, with D perhaps TRBD1 (5 bases). V was trimmed by 0 bases and J by 10 bases, leaving 18 bases between them. The CDR3 is 16 amino acids. Germline V gene data show CDR1 as MGHRA and CDR2 as YSYEKL. The CDR3 here is CASSQEVAGKVVKLFF. Written as DNA, the CDR3 is TGCGCCAGCAGCCAAGAGGTTGCAGGGAAGGTGGTAAAACTGTTTTTT.

This sequence joins TRBV28 and TRBJ1-1; no reliable D call. Germline V gene data show CDR1 as MDHEN and CDR2 as SYDVKM. The CDR3 has 14 amino acids. V was trimmed by 3 bases and J by 7 bases, leaving 15 bases between them. The CDR3 DNA follows: TGTGCCAGCAGTTTGCCCTCTCGGAGATTTGAAGCTTTCTTT. Protein: CASSLPSRRFEAFF. Looking up the rest from reference TRBV28 and TRBJ1-1 gives the full variable domain: DVKVTQSSRYLVKRTGEKVFLECVQDMDHENMFWYRQDPGLGLRLIYFSYDVKMKEKGDIPEGYSVSREKKERFSLILESASTNQTSMYLCASSLPSRRFEAFFGQGTRLTVV.

V is TRBV6-1 and J is TRBJ2-5, with 8 bases aligning to TRBD2. The J segment lost 1 base and the V segment lost 3 bases, leaving 7 bases of the junction unmatched. Germline CDR1 MNHNS, CDR2 SASEGT. This CDR3 has 16 residues. The CDR3 DNA reads as TGTGCCAGCAGTGAGTTATCGGGGGGGCCCCAAGAGACCCAGTACTTC. As protein: CASSELSGGPQETQYF.

This sequence joins TRBV5-6 and TRBJ1-4; no firm D call. CDR1 SGHDT and CDR2 YYEEEE come from the germline V gene. There are 13 residues in the CDR3. V gave up 4 bases and J gave up 4 bases, with 8 bases separating them. The CDR3 region has the DNA TGTGCCAGCAGCAGTTACAGTAATGAAAAACTGTTTTTT. This codes for CASSSYSNEKLFF.

This clone was recorded a few times. The chain is built from TRBV5-1 and TRBJ1-2; 7 positions match TRBD1. This CDR3 region has 15 residues. Germline CDR1 reads SGHRS; CDR2 reads YFSETQ. V dropped 4 bases and J dropped 6; count of bases not matched to a gene: 12. As DNA, the CDR3 is TGCGCCAGCAGCCCAAACAGGGGAAGAGTCGATGGCTACACCTTC. This sequence encodes CASSPNRGRVDGYTF.

The V gene is TRBV28, the J gene TRBJ1-6; 9 bases are a match to TRBD1. The CDR3 extends over 16 amino acids. Germline lookup yields CDR1 MDHEN and CDR2 SYDVKM. V gave up 0 bases and J gave up 6 bases; unmatched junction bases: 3. CDR3 protein: CASSLWGQGSNSPLHF. The CDR3 coding sequence is TGTGCCAGCAGTTTATGGGGACAGGGTAGTAATTCACCCCTCCACTTT. The full variable domain, with the rest looked up from reference TRBV28 and TRBJ1-6, is DVKVTQSSRYLVKRTGEKVFLECVQDMDHENMFWYRQDPGLGLRLIYFSYDVKMKEKGDIPEGYSVSREKKERFSLILESASTNQTSMYLCASSLWGQGSNSPLHFGNGTRLTVT.

The sample holds one count of this clone. J is TRBJ1-4 and V is TRBV28; D is undetermined. V lost 8 bases, J lost 5 bases, and 21 bases lay in between. This CDR3 spans 16 amino acids. Germline V CDR1 and CDR2: MDHEN, SYDVKM. The CDR3 DNA sequence: TGTGCCAGCGGTCCGCGGAGAAGCCGTGGGAATGAAAAACTGTTTTTT. Translation: CASGPRRSRGNEKLFF.

This clone appeared a few times. This chain joins TRBV7-8 and TRBJ1-2; TRBD1 might be the D (5 bases). The CDR3 has 13 amino acids. Germline V gene lookup returns CDR1 SGHVS and CDR2 FQNEAQ. Trimming stripped 3 bases from V and 7 bases from J, with 12 bases between. In DNA, the CDR3 is TGTGCCAGCAGCTTCTCAGGGTCCCGTGGCTACACCTTC. Amino acids: CASSFSGSRGYTF. Full variable domain (rest looked up from reference TRBV7-8 and TRBJ1-2): GAGVSQSPRYKVAKRGQDVALRCDPISGHVSLFWYQQALGQGPEFLTYFQNEAQLDKSGLPSDRFFAERPEGSVSTLKIQRTQQEDSAVYLCASSFSGSRGYTFGSGTRLTVV.

This clone was found once. The chain joins TRBV5-1 to TRBJ2-2; possibly TRBD2 for D (6 bases). Germline CDR1 and CDR2: SGHRS and YFSETQ. Trimming took off 1 base at V and 2 bases at J, with 9 bases between the two ends. The CDR3 length is 15 residues. In DNA, the CDR3 is TGCGCCAGCAGCTTGAGGACTATAAACACCGGGGAGCTGTTTTTT. Its translation: CASSLRTINTGELFF.

This clone has only a few counts. The chain couples TRBV3-1 (or the pseudogene TRBV3-2) to TRBJ1-6, with unresolved D. V shed 1 base and J shed 6 bases, with 4 bases lying between them. This CDR3 is 13 amino acids long. Germline CDR1 reads LGHDT; CDR2 reads YNNKEL (reference sequence). CDR3 bases: TGTGCCAGCAGCCAAGCCTCTAATTCACCCCTCCACTTT. Translation: CASSQASNSPLHF.

This clone was detected a few times. The V call is TRBV5-1, the J call TRBJ1-6; D unclear. The length of the CDR3 is 16 residues. V shed 2 bases and J shed 9 bases, with 18 bases lying between them. Per the germline V gene, CDR1 is SGHRS and CDR2 is YFSETQ. For the CDR3, the DNA is TGCGCCAGCAGCTTTGGCAGCCCCTCGGGAAGTTCACCCCTCCACTTT. Translated, it gives CASSFGSPSGSSPLHF.

V and J are TRBV6-5 and TRBJ1-6; possibly TRBD1 for D (6 bases). The CDR3 length is 16 residues. V was clipped by 2 bases and J by 7 bases, with 15 bases between them. Germline V gene sequence: CDR1 MNHEY, CDR2 SVGAGI. The CDR3 loop is CASSYHAYRENSPLHF. CDR3 bases: TGTGCCAGCAGTTACCATGCGTACAGGGAAAATTCACCCCTCCACTTT.

This chain joins TRBV24-1 and TRBJ2-5; 7 bases fit TRBD2. The CDR3 loop spans 15 amino acids. Per the germline V gene, CDR1 is KGHDR and CDR2 is SFDVKD. J was trimmed by 4 bases and V by 4 bases; bases with no gene match: 8. CDR3 protein: CATSEHGAGVETQYF. CDR3 nucleotides: TGTGCCACCAGTGAGCATGGGGCGGGAGTAGAGACCCAGTACTTC.

The CDR3 DNA is TGTGCCAGCAGCCTGGACAGCCCCTACGAGCAGTACTTC. Its protein product is CASSLDSPYEQYF. The chain carries TRBV6-4 and TRBJ2-7; possibly TRBD1 for D (6 bases). CDR1 and CDR2 (germline): MRHNA, SNTAGT. Trimming took 6 bases from V and 2 from J, leaving 11 bases between them. This CDR3 contains 13 residues.

The chain uses TRBV4-2 and TRBJ2-3; TRBD2 matches at 10 bases. Germline-derived CDR1 and CDR2 are LGHNA and YNFKEQ. V shed 3 bases, J shed 1 base, and the junction held 4 bases outside the gene matches. The CDR3 covers 16 residues. The CDR3 sequence is CASSQGSGGGTDTQYF. DNA for the CDR3: TGTGCCAGCAGCCAGGGGAGCGGGGGGGGCACAGATACGCAGTATTTT.

The chain joins TRBV7-9 to TRBJ1-1, with 12 nucleotides matching TRBD1. CDR1 and CDR2 (germline): SEHNR, FQNEAQ (reference sequence). The J segment lost 3 bases and the V segment lost 5 bases, leaving 4 bases of the junction unmatched. This CDR3 comprises 15 residues. The CDR3 is CASSEGQGAYTEAFF. For the CDR3, the DNA is TGTGCCAGCAGCGAGGGACAGGGGGCATACACTGAAGCTTTCTTT.